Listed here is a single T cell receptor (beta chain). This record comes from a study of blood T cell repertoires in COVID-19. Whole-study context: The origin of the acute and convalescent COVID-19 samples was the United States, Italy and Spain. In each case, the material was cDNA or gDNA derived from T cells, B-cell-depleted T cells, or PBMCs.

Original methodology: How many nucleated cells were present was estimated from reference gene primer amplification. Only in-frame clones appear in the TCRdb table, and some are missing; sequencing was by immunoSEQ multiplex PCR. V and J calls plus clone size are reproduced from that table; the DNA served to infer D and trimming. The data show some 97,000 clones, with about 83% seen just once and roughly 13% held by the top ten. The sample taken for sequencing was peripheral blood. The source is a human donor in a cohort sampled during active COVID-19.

CDR3 nucleotides: TGTGCCACCAGTGATGGAGGTACTGAAGCTTTCTTT. As protein: CATSDGGTEAFF. The chain links TRBV24-1 to TRBJ1-1; D not resolved. The V gene lost 3 bases and the J gene lost 5 bases, with 6 bases spanning the gap. CDR1 is KGHDR, CDR2 SFDVKD, per germline. CDR3 size: 12 residues.